The T cell receptor beta chain described here comes from a study of Ad26.COV2.S vaccination and SARS-CoV-2 variants. In the study overall: Participants got Ad26.COV2.S intramuscularly, once or twice 56 days apart.

Findings and limits, study-wide: After vaccination, substantial breadth of spike-specific CD8+ and CD4+ responses was reported. Participants given vaccine showed non-spike TCR breadth similar to that of placebo recipients.

This clone was observed a single time. Antigen specificity is unknown. Some clones are missing from TCRdb's copy, which holds only in-frame ones; the method was immunoSEQ multiplex PCR. The sample contains around 370,000 clones, roughly 85% of which appear only once. V lost 2 bases, J lost 9 bases, and 2 bases lay in between. This CDR3 region has 10 residues. Indicated treatment: approximately 18 received Ad26.COV2.S at low or high dose, single or two shots; roughly five received placebo; per-sample allocation not given. Sample collection was performed on day 63 after the first vaccine or placebo injection. Its platform was an Ad26 vector, and its expressed antigen was Wuhan-strain SARS-CoV-2 spike.

The chain is built from TRBV5-7 and TRBJ1-4; D is undetermined. TRBV5-7 is an ORF; its function is uncertain. The sequence derives from a person aged 18-60 years who received the Ad26.COV2.S COVID-19 vaccine or a placebo. The starting material was peripheral blood, obtained in a trial of Ad26.COV2.S vaccine versus placebo. This chain's CDR3 is CASSFQKLFF. DNA of the CDR3: TGTGCCAGCAGCTTCCAAAAACTGTTTTTT.